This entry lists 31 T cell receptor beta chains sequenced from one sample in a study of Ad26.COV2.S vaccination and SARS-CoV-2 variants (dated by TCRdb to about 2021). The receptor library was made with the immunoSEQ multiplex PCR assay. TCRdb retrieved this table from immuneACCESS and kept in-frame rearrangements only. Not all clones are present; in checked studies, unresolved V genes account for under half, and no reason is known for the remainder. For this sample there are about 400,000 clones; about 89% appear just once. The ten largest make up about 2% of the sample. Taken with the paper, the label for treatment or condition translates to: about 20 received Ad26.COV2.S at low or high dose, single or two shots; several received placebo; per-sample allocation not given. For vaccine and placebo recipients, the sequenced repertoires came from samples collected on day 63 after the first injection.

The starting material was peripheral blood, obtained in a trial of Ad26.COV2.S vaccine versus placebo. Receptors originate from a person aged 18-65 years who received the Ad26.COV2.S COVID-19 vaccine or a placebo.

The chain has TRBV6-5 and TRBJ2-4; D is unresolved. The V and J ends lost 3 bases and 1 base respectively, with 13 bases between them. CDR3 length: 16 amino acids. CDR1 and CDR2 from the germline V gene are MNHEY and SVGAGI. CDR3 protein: CASSYLARTAKNIQYF. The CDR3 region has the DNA TGTGCCAGCAGTTATTTGGCGCGGACGGCCAAAAACATTCAGTACTTC.

The chain's CDR3 is CASRGQGSEKLFF. The CDR3 DNA reads as TGTGCCAGCAGAGGACAGGGTAGCGAAAAACTGTTTTTT. The gene calls are TRBV28 and TRBJ1-4, with 8 bases fitting TRBD1. This CDR3 has 13 amino acids. V trimming: 6 bases; J trimming: 8 bases; junction bases outside the gene matches: 5. Germline CDR1 reads MDHEN; CDR2 reads SYDVKM.

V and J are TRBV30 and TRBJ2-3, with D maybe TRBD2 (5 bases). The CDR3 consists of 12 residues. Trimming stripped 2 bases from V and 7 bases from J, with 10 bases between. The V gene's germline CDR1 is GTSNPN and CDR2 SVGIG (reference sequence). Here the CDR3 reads CAWSLIANTQYF. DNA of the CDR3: TGTGCCTGGAGTTTAATAGCGAATACGCAGTATTTT.

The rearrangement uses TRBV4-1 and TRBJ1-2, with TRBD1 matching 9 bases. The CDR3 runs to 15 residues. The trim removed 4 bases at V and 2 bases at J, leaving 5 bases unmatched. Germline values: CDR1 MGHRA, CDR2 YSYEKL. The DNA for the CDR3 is TGCGCCAGCAGCCTTCGACAGGGGGGGAACTATGGCTACACCTTC. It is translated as CASSLRQGGNYGYTF.

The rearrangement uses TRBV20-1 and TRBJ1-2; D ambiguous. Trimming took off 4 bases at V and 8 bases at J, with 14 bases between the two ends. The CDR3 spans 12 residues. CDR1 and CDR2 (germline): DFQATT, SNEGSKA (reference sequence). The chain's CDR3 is CSANEENWGYTF. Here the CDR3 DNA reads TGCAGTGCTAATGAAGAAAACTGGGGCTACACCTTC.

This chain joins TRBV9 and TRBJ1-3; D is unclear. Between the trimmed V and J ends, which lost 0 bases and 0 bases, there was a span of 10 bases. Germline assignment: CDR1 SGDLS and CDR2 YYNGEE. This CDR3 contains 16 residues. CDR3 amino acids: CASSVGHGNSGNTIYF. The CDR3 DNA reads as TGTGCCAGCAGCGTAGGCCACGGAAACTCTGGAAACACCATATATTTT. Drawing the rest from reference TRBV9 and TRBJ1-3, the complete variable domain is DSGVTQTPKHLITATGQRVTLRCSPRSGDLSVYWYQQSLDQGLQFLIQYYNGEERAKGNILERFSAQQFPDLHSELNLSSLELGDSALYFCASSVGHGNSGNTIYFGEGSWLTVV.

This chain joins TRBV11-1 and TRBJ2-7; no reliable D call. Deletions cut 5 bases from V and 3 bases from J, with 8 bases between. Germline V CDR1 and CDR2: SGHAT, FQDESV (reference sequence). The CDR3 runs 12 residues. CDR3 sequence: CASSLDGYEQYF. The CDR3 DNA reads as TGTGCCAGCAGCCTCGACGGCTACGAGCAGTACTTC.

DNA for the CDR3: TGTGCCAGCAGCTCTGACAGGGCGGGCACCGGGGAGCTGTTTTTT. Translated: CASSSDRAGTGELFF. The rearrangement uses TRBV11-3 and TRBJ2-2; 7 nucleotides match TRBD1. There are 15 residues in the CDR3. Looked up from germline, CDR1 is SGHNT and CDR2 is YENEEA. V shed 4 bases and J 4 bases; nucleotides not matched to a gene: 6.

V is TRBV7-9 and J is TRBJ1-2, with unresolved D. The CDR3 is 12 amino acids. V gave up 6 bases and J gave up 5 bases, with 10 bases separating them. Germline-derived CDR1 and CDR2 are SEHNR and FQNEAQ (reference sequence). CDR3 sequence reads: CASSTERYGYTF. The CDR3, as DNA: TGTGCCAGCAGTACGGAACGGTATGGCTACACCTTC. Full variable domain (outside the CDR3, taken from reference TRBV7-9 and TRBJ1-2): DTGVSQNPRHKITKRGQNVTFRCDPISEHNRLYWYRQTLGQGPEFLTYFQNEAQLEKSRLLSDRFSAERPKGSFSTLEIQRTEQGDSAMYLCASSTERYGYTFGSGTRLTVV.

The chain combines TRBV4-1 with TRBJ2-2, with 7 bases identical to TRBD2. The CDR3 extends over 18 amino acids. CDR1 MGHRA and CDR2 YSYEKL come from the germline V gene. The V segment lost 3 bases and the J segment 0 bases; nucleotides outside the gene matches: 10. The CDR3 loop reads CASSHSRGAGSNTGELFF. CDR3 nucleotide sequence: TGCGCCAGCAGCCACAGTAGGGGAGCGGGGTCGAACACCGGGGAGCTGTTTTTT.

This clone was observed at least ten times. CDR3 nucleotides: TGTGCCAGCAGTTTGGCGGGGACGGATATAGGGGAGCTGTTTTTT. This translates into CASSLAGTDIGELFF. The chain combines TRBV28 with TRBJ2-2; maybe TRBD2 (6 bases). The CDR3 covers 15 residues. V lost 3 bases, J lost 8 bases, and 16 bases lay in between. Germline V gene sequence: CDR1 MDHEN, CDR2 SYDVKM.

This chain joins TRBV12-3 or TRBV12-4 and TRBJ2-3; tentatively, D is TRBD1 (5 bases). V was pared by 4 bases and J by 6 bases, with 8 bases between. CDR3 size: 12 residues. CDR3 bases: TGTGCCAGCAGTTGGGGCCCGGATACGCAGTATTTT. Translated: CASSWGPDTQYF.

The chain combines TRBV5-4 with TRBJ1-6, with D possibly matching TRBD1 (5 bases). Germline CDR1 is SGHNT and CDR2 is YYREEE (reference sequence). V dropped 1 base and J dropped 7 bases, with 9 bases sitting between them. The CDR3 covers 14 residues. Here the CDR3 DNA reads TGTGCCAGCAGCTTGTCACAGGCAAATTCACCCCTCCACTTT. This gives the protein CASSLSQANSPLHF.

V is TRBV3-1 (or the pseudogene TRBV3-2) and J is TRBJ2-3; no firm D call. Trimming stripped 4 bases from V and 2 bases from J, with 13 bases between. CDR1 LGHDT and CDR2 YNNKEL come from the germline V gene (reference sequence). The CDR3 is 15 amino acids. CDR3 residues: CASSPTESATDTQYF. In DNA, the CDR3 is TGTGCCAGCAGCCCTACCGAGTCTGCCACAGATACGCAGTATTTT.

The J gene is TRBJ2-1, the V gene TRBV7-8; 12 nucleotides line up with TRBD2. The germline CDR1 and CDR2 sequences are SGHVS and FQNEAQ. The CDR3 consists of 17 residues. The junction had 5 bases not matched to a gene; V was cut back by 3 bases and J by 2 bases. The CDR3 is CASSLGLAGEAYNEQFF. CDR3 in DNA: TGTGCCAGCAGCTTGGGACTAGCGGGCGAAGCCTACAATGAGCAGTTCTTC.

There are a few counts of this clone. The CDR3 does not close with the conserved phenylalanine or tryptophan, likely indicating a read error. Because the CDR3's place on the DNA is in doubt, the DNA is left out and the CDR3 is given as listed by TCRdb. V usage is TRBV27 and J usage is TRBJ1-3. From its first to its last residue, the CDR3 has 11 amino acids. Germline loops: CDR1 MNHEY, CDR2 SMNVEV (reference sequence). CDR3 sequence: CASSLMVAAIP.

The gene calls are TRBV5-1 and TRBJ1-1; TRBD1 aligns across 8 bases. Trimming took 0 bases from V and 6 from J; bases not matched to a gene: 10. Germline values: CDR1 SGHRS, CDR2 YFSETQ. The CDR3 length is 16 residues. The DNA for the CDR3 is TGCGCCAGCAGCTTGGGGACAGGGTCAATGGGCTCTGAAGCTTTCTTT. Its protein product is CASSLGTGSMGSEAFF. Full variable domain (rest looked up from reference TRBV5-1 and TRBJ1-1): KAGVTQTPRYLIKTRGQQVTLSCSPISGHRSVSWYQQTPGQGLQFLFEYFSETQRNKGNFPGRFSGRQFSNSRSEMNVSTLELGDSALYLCASSLGTGSMGSEAFFGQGTRLTVV.

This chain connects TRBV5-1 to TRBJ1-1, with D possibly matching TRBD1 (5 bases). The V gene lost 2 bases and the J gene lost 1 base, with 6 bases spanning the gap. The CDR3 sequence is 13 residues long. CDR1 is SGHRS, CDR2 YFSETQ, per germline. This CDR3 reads CASSFDRNTEAFF. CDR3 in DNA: TGCGCCAGCAGCTTCGACAGGAACACTGAAGCTTTCTTT.

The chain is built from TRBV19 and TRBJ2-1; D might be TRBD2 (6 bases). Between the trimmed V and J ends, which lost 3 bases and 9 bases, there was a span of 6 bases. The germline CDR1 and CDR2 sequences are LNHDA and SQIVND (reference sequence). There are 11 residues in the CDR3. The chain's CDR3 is CASSIGGEQFF. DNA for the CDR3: TGTGCCAGTAGTATCGGGGGTGAGCAGTTCTTC.

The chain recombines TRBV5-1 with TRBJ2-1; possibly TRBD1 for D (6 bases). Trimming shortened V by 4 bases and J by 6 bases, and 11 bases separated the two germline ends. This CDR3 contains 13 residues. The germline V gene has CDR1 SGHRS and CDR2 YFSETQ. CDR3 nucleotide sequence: TGCGCCAGCAGCGATATGGACAGCAATGAGCAGTTCTTC. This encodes CASSDMDSNEQFF.

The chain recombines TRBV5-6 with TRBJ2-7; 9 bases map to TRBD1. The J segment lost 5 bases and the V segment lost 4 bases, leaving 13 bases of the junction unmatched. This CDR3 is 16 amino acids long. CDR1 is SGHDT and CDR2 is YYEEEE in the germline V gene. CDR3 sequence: CASSQIRGQGRHEQYF. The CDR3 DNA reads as TGTGCCAGCAGCCAGATCAGGGGACAGGGTAGACACGAGCAGTACTTC. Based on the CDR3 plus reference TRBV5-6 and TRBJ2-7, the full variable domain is DAGVTQSPTHLIKTRGQQVTLRCSPKSGHDTVSWYQQALGQGPQFIFQYYEEEERQRGNFPDRFSGHQFPNYSSELNVNALLLGDSALYLCASSQIRGQGRHEQYFGPGTRLTVT.

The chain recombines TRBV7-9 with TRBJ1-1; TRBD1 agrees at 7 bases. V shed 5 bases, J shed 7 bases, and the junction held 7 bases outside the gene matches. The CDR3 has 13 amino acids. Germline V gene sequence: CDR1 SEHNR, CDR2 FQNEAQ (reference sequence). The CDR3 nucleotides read TGTGCCAGCAGCCAAGGGGGCGCGGGTGAAGCTTTCTTT. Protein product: CASSQGGAGEAFF.

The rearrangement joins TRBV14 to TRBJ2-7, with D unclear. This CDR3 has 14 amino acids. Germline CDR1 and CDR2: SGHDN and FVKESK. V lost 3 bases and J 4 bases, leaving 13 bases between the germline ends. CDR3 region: CASSQRREAYEQYF. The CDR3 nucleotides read TGTGCCAGCAGCCAGAGAAGAGAAGCTTACGAGCAGTACTTC.

CDR3 sequence (DNA): TGTGCCAGTAGTATATCTGGGAACACTGAAGCTTTCTTT. It yields the protein CASSISGNTEAFF. The chain combines TRBV19 with TRBJ1-1; D call uncertain. The CDR3 runs to 13 residues. V lost 2 bases to trimming and J lost 1 base, with 5 bases between them. Per germline, CDR1 LNHDA and CDR2 SQIVND (reference sequence).

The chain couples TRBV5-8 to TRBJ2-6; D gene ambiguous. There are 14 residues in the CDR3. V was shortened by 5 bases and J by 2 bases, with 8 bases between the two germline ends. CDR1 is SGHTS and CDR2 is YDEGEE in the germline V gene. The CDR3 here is CASSLVTGANVLTF. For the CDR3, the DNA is TGTGCCAGCAGTTTAGTAACTGGGGCCAACGTCCTGACTTTC.

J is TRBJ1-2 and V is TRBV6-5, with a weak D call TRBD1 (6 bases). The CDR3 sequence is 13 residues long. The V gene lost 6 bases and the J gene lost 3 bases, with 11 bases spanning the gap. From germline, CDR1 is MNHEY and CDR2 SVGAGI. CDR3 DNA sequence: TGTGCCAGCAGCGGGACAACTGACTATGGCTACACCTTC. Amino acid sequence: CASSGTTDYGYTF.

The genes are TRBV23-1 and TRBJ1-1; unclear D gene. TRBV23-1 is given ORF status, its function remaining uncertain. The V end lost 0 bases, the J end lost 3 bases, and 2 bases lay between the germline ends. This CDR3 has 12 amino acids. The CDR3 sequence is CASSQSHTEAFF. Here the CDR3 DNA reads TGCGCCAGCAGTCAATCTCACACTGAAGCTTTCTTT.

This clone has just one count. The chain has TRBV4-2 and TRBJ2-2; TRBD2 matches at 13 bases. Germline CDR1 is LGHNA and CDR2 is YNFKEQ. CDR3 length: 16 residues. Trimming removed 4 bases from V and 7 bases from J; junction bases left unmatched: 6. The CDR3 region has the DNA TGTGCCAGCAGCCCTACTAGCGGGAGGGCCGTCGGGGAGCTGTTTTTT. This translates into CASSPTSGRAVGELFF.

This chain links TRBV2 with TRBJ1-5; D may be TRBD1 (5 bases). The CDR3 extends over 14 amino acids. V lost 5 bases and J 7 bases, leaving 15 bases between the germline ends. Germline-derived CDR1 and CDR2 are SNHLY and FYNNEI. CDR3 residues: CASSPGQGGQPQHF. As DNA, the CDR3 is TGTGCCAGCAGTCCAGGGCAGGGAGGGCAGCCCCAGCATTTT.

In DNA, the CDR3 is TGTGCCAGCACCACGTCCAGACAGGGACTAGCGGGTATCAACAATGAGCAGTTCTTC. Translated: CASTTSRQGLAGINNEQFF. The rearrangement links TRBV7-9 to TRBJ2-1; 12 bases are shared with TRBD2. This CDR3 is 19 amino acids long. Germline trimming cut 7 bases from V and 5 bases from J; bases unmatched to any gene: 18. In germline, CDR1 is SEHNR, CDR2 FQNEAQ (reference sequence).

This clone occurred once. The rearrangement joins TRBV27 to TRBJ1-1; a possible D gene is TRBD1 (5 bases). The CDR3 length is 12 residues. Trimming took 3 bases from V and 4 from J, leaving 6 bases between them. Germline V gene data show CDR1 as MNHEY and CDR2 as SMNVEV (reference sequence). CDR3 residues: CASSLRGTEAFF. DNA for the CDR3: TGTGCCAGCAGTTTGAGGGGCACTGAAGCTTTCTTT.